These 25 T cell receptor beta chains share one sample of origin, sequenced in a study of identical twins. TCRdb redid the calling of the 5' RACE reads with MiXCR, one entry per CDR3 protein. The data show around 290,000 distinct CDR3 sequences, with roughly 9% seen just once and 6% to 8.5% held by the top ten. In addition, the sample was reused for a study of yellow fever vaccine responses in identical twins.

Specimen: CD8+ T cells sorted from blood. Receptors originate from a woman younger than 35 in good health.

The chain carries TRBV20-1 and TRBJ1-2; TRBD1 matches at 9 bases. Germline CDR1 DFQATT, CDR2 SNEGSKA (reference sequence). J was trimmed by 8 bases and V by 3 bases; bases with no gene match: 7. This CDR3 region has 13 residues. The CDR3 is CSARVTGGKGYTF. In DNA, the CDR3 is TGCAGTGCTAGGGTTACAGGGGGCAAAGGCTACACCTTC.

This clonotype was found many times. Written as DNA, the CDR3 is TGTGCCAGCAGTTTAGTCCCCAATCGGCATGAAAAACTGTTTTTT. It translates to CASSLVPNRHEKLFF. The J gene is TRBJ1-4, the V gene TRBV12-3 or TRBV12-4; D not certain. The CDR3 runs to 15 residues. V lost 1 base and J 6 bases, leaving 12 bases between the germline ends.

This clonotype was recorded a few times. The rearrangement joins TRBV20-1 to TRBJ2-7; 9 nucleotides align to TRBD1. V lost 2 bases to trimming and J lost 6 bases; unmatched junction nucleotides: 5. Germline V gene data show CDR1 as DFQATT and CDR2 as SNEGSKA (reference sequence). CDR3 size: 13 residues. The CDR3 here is CSARTGQGLEQYF. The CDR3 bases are TGCAGTGCTAGAACGGGACAGGGCCTCGAGCAGTACTTC.

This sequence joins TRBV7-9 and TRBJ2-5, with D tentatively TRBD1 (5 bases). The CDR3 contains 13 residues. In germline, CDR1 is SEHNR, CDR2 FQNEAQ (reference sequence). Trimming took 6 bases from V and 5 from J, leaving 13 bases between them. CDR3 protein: CASRQGPLETQYF. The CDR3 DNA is TGTGCCAGCAGGCAGGGTCCGTTGGAGACCCAGTACTTC.

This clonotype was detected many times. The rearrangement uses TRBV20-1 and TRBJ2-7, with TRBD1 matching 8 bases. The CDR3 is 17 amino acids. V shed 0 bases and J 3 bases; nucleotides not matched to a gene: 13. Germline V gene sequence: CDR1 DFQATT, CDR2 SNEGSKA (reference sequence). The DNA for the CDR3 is TGCAGTGCTAGAGACCTCACGTCCGGGACAGGCCTCTACGAGCAGTACTTC. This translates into CSARDLTSGTGLYEQYF.

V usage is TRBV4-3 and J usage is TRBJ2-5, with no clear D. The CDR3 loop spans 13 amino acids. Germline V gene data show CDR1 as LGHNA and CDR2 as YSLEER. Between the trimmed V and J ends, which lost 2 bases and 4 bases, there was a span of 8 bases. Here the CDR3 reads CASSQNIGETQYF. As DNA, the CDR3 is TGCGCCAGCAGCCAAAATATAGGAGAGACCCAGTACTTC.

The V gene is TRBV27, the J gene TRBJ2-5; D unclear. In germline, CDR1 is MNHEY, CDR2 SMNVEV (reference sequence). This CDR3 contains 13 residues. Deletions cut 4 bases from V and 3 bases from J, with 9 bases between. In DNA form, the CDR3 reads TGTGCCAGCAGTTCCTTGTTGAAAGAGACCCAGTACTTC. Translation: CASSSLLKETQYF.

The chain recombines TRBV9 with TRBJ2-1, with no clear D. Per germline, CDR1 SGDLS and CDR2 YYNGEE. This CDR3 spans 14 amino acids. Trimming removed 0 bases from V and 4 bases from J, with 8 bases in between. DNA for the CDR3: TGTGCCAGCAGCGTAGGGCAGCTGTACAATGAGCAGTTCTTC. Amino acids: CASSVGQLYNEQFF.

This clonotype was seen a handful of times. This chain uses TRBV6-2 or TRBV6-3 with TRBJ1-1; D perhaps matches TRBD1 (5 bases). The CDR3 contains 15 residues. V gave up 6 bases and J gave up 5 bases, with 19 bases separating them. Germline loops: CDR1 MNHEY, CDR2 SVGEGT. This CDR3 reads CASSHPSGGRTEAFF. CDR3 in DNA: TGTGCCAGCAGCCACCCGAGTGGGGGGAGGACTGAAGCTTTCTTT.

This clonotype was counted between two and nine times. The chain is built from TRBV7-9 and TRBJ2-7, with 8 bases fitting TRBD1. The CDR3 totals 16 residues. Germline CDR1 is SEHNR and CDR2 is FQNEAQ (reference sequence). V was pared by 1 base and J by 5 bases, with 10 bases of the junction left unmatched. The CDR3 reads CASSLGPGQVYHEQYF. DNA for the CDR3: TGTGCCAGCAGCTTAGGTCCGGGACAGGTATACCACGAGCAGTACTTC.

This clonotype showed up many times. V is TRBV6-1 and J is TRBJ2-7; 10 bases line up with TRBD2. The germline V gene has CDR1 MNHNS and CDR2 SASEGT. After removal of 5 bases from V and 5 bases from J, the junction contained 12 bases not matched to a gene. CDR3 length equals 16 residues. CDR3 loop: CASSREGLAKGHEQYF. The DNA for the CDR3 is TGTGCCAGCAGTCGCGAGGGACTAGCGAAAGGCCACGAGCAGTACTTC.

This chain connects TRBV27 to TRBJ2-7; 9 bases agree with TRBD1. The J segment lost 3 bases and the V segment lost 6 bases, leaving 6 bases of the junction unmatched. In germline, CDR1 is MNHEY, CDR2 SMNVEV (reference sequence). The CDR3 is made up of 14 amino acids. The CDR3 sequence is CASRLDRGNYEQYF. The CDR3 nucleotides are TGTGCCAGCAGGTTGGACAGGGGCAACTACGAGCAGTACTTC.

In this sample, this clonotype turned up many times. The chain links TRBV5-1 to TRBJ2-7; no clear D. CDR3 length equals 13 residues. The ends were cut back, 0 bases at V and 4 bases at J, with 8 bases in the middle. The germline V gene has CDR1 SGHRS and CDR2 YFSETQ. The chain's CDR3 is CASSLGGRYEQYF. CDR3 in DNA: TGCGCCAGCAGCTTGGGTGGGCGATACGAGCAGTACTTC.

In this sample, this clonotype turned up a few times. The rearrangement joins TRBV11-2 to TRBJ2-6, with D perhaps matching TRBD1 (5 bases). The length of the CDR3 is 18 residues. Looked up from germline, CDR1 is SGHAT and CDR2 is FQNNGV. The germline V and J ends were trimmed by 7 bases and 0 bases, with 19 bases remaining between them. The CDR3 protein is CASTAWTPQSSGANVLTF. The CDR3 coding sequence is TGTGCCAGCACCGCCTGGACACCCCAAAGCTCTGGGGCCAACGTCCTGACTTTC.

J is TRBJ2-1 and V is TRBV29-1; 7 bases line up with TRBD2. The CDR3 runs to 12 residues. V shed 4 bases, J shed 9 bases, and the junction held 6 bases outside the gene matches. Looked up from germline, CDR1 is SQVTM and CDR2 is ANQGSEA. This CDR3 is CSVVPGLSEQFF. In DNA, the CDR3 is TGCAGCGTTGTTCCGGGACTAAGTGAGCAGTTCTTC.

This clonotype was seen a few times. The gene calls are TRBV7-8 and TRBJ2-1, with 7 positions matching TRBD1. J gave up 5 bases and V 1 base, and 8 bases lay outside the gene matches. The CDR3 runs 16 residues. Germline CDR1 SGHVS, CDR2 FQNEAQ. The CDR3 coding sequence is TGTGCCAGCAGCTTAGGGTACAGGGGTCCCAACAATGAGCAGTTCTTC. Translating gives CASSLGYRGPNNEQFF. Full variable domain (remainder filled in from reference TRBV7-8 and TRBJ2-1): GAGVSQSPRYKVAKRGQDVALRCDPISGHVSLFWYQQALGQGPEFLTYFQNEAQLDKSGLPSDRFFAERPEGSVSTLKIQRTQQEDSAVYLCASSLGYRGPNNEQFFGPGTRLTVL.

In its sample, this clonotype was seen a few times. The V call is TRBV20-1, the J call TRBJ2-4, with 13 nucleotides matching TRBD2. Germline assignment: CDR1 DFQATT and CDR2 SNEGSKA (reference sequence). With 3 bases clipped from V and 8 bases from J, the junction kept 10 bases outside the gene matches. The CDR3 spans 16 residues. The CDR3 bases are TGCAGTGCTAGTAGGACTAGCGGGGGTAGGAGAGACATTCAGTACTTC. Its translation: CSASRTSGGRRDIQYF.

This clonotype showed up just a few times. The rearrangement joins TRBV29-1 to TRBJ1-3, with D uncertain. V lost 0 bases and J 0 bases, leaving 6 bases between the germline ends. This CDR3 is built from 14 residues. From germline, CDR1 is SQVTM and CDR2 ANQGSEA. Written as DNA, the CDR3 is TGCAGCGTTGAAGATTTGAACTCTGGAAACACCATATATTTT. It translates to CSVEDLNSGNTIYF.

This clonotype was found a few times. DNA for the CDR3: TGTGCCAGCAGCCAGGTCGCGGGGCCTAATGAAAAACTGTTTTTT. This sequence encodes CASSQVAGPNEKLFF. V and J are TRBV14 and TRBJ1-4; possible D gene TRBD1, 5 bases. The CDR3 is 15 amino acids. In germline, CDR1 is SGHDN, CDR2 FVKESK. Trimming stripped 3 bases from V and 3 bases from J, with 11 bases between.

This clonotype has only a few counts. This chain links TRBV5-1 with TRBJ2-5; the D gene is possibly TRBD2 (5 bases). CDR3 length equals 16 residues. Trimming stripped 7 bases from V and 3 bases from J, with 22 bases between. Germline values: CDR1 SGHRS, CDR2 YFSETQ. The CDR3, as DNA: TGCGCCAGCGCGCTGCCAGGAGTTATTAGCGAAGAGACCCAGTACTTC. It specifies CASALPGVISEETQYF.

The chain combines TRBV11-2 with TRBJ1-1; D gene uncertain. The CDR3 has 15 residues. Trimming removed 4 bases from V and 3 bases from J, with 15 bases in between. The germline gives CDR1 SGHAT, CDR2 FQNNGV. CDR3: CASSSFPHGYTEAFF. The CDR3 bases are TGTGCCAGCAGCTCGTTCCCCCATGGGTACACTGAAGCTTTCTTT.

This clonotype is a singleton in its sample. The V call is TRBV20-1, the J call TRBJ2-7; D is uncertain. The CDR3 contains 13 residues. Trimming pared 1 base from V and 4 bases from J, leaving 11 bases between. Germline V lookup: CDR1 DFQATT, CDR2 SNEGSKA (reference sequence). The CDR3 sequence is CSARADNSYEQYF. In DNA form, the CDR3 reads TGCAGTGCTAGAGCGGATAACTCTTACGAGCAGTACTTC.

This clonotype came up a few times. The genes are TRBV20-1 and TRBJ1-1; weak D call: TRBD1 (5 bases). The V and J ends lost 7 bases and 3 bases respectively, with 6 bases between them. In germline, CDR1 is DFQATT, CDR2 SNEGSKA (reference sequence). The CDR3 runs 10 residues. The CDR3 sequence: CSGRDTEAFF. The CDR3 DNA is TGCAGTGGCAGGGACACTGAAGCTTTCTTT.

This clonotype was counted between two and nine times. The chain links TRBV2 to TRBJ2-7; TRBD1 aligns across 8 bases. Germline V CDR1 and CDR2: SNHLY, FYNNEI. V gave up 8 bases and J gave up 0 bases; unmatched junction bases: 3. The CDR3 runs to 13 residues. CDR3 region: CASADRASYEQYF. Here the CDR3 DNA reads TGTGCCAGCGCGGACAGGGCCTCCTACGAGCAGTACTTC.

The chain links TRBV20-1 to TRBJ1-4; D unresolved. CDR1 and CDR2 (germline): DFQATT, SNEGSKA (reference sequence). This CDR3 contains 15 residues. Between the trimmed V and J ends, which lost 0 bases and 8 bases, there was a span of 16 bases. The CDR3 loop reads CSARDLEGGLEKLFF. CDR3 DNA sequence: TGCAGTGCTAGAGATTTGGAGGGAGGTTTAGAAAAACTGTTTTTT.